A selection of T cell receptor beta chains follows, all from one sample in a study of OX40 agonist ivuxolimab in advanced cancers. Measured with immunoSEQ multiplex PCR; TCRdb has only the in-frame clones, and not every one. This sample has roughly 19,000 clones, with about 81% found just once. Sequenced here: CD4+ or CD8+ T cells sorted from blood, sampled in a trial of the OX40 agonist ivuxolimab. These receptors were obtained from an adult with an advanced solid tumor such as melanoma, head and neck, liver or kidney cancer. The CDR3 runs from the conserved cysteine through the conserved F or W. D genes are given only for firm matches. A row's size may be missing; if present it is once, few, many or a size class.

DNA: TGTGCCAGCAGTGGGGGTGACAGGGGTCCGTACGAGCAGTACTTC
CDR3: CASSGGDRGPYEQYF
V: TRBV28
D: TRBD1
size: NA
J: TRBJ2-7

DNA: TGTGCCAGCAGCCCGTTAGCGGGAGTTATTACCGGGGAGCTGTTTTTT
CDR3: CASSPLAGVITGELFF
V: TRBV7-2
D: TRBD2
size: NA
J: TRBJ2-2

DNA: TGTGCCAGCAGTTTATTGGGACAGTTTTATTCACCCCTCCACTTT
CDR3: CASSLLGQFYSPLHF
V: TRBV27
D: TRBD1
size: NA
J: TRBJ1-6

DNA: TGTGCCAGCAGCCTGGGAGGGGACAGGGGTGGTCATGAGCAGTTCTTC
CDR3: CASSLGGDRGGHEQFF
V: TRBV5-4
D: TRBD1
size: NA
J: TRBJ2-1

DNA: TGTGCCTGCGACCTTAGCTCCTACGAGCAGTACTTC
CDR3: CACDLSSYEQYF
V: TRBV30
D: NA
size: NA
J: TRBJ2-7

DNA: TGTGCCAGCCTGGTGGGGGGCTATGGGGCCAACGTCCTGACTTTC
CDR3: CASLVGGYGANVLTF
V: TRBV6-1
D: NA
size: few
J: TRBJ2-6

DNA: TGTGCCAGCAGCTTTAGGGCTAGCGGGAGTCCAGATACGCAGTATTTT
CDR3: CASSFRASGSPDTQYF
V: TRBV7-9
D: TRBD2
size: once
J: TRBJ2-3

DNA: TGCGCCAGCAGCCAAGACGGACAGGGGTTTACCCAGTACTTC
CDR3: CASSQDGQGFTQYF
V: TRBV4-1
D: TRBD1
size: NA
J: TRBJ2-5

DNA: TGTGCCAGCAGCGCCGGACTAGCGGACACAGATACGCAGTATTTT
CDR3: CASSAGLADTDTQYF
V: TRBV5-6
D: TRBD2
size: NA
J: TRBJ2-3

DNA: TGCGCCAGCAGCCGACTTCAGGGGAATGGAGAGACCCAGTACTTC
CDR3: CASSRLQGNGETQYF
V: TRBV4-1
D: NA
size: few
J: TRBJ2-5

DNA: TGCGCCAGCAGCTTACAGGGCCAGAATTCACCCCTCCACTTT
CDR3: CASSLQGQNSPLHF
V: TRBV5-1
D: NA
size: NA
J: TRBJ1-6

DNA: TGCGCCAGCAGCGGGGCCACAGCGAACTATGGCTACACCTTC
CDR3: CASSGATANYGYTF
V: TRBV5-1
D: NA
size: NA
J: TRBJ1-2

DNA: TGTGCCAGCAGTGGCCCTTCGGGATATGAGCAGTTCTTC
CDR3: CASSGPSGYEQFF
V: TRBV6-1
D: NA
size: NA
J: TRBJ2-1

DNA: TGTGCCAGCAGTCAAGGTGTGGGTTTAGAGACCCAGTACTTC
CDR3: CASSQGVGLETQYF
V: TRBV7-3
D: NA
size: NA
J: TRBJ2-5

DNA: TGTGCCAGCAGTTTACCCGGGGCCGGCAATGAGCAGTTCTTC
CDR3: CASSLPGAGNEQFF
V: TRBV27
D: NA
size: NA
J: TRBJ2-1

DNA: TGCGCCAGCAGCCGTACCGGTACTATGAGAGAGACCCAGTACTTC
CDR3: CASSRTGTMRETQYF
V: TRBV4-1
D: NA
size: few
J: TRBJ2-5

DNA: TGTGCCAGCAGCCGGGAGTATGGCTACACCTTC
CDR3: CASSREYGYTF
V: TRBV2
D: NA
size: NA
J: TRBJ1-2

DNA: TGCGCCAGCAGGGTTCTGGGACGAGATTCACCCCTCCACTTT
CDR3: CASRVLGRDSPLHF
V: TRBV4-1
D: NA
size: NA
J: TRBJ1-6

DNA: TGCGCCAGCAGCTTAGTGGGAGGGGGCATGAACACTGAAGCTTTCTTT
CDR3: CASSLVGGGMNTEAFF
V: TRBV5-1
D: TRBD1
size: once
J: TRBJ1-1

DNA: TGTGCCAGCAGCCCCCCGGGGGGAACTGAAGCTTTCTTT
CDR3: CASSPPGGTEAFF
V: TRBV7-3
D: NA
size: NA
J: TRBJ1-1

DNA: TGTGCCAGCAGCGGAACAGACAGATCCTACGAGCAGTACTTC
CDR3: CASSGTDRSYEQYF
V: TRBV7-9
D: NA
size: NA
J: TRBJ2-7

DNA: TGTGCCAGCAGTGCCCTCAGGGGTCGAAATGAAAAACTGTTTTTT
CDR3: CASSALRGRNEKLFF
V: TRBV2
D: NA
size: once
J: TRBJ1-4

DNA: TGTGCCAGTAGTAGAGGAATTCCCTTGGGCTATGGCTACACCTTC
CDR3: CASSRGIPLGYGYTF
V: TRBV19
D: NA
size: NA
J: TRBJ1-2

DNA: TGTGCCAGCAGCTTTAACAGGGGCTACGAGCAGTACTTC
CDR3: CASSFNRGYEQYF
V: TRBV11-3
D: TRBD1
size: once
J: TRBJ2-7

DNA: TGTGCCAGCAGTGATCCCGGGAGGACAGCCTACGAGCAGTACTTC
CDR3: CASSDPGRTAYEQYF
V: TRBV6-1
D: NA
size: NA
J: TRBJ2-7

DNA: TGTGCCAGCAGTTTAAATGGTGGGGAGCTGTTTTTT
CDR3: CASSLNGGELFF
V: TRBV27
D: NA
size: NA
J: TRBJ2-2

DNA: TGTGCCAGCAGCCAAGCTCTAGCGGCCACAGATACGCAGTATTTT
CDR3: CASSQALAATDTQYF
V: TRBV14
D: TRBD2
size: NA
J: TRBJ2-3

DNA: TGTGCCAGCAGTTTATTTATAAGTGGGACAGATACGCAGTATTTT
CDR3: CASSLFISGTDTQYF
V: TRBV28
D: NA
size: NA
J: TRBJ2-3

DNA: TGTGCCAGCAATCCCCAGACCCCGAACACTGAAGCTTTCTTT
CDR3: CASNPQTPNTEAFF
V: TRBV28
D: NA
size: NA
J: TRBJ1-1

DNA: TGTGCCAGCAGACAACAGGGGCTGGCAGAAAAACTGTTTTTT
CDR3: CASRQQGLAEKLFF
V: TRBV7-9
D: TRBD1
size: once
J: TRBJ1-4

DNA: TGTGCCAGCAGCTTGGCCACTAGCGGGAGAGGGGAGACCCAGTACTTC
CDR3: CASSLATSGRGETQYF
V: TRBV5-4
D: TRBD2
size: NA
J: TRBJ2-5

DNA: TGTGCCAGCAGCTTACGAGTACGGTCTCCCGCAGGCGGGGACCAGTTCTTC
CDR3: CASSLRVRSPAGGDQFF
V: TRBV7-8
D: NA
size: NA
J: TRBJ2-1

DNA: TGTGCCAGCATTGAGGTGAACCAAGAGACCCAGTACTTC
CDR3: CASIEVNQETQYF
V: TRBV6-1
D: NA
size: NA
J: TRBJ2-5

DNA: TGTGCCAGCAGCCCGACCAGGGTGGGGGAAAAACTGTTTTTT
CDR3: CASSPTRVGEKLFF
V: TRBV7-2
D: NA
size: NA
J: TRBJ1-4

DNA: TGCGCCAGCAGCTCCTGGGGACAGGGAGGCACTGAAGCTTTCTTT
CDR3: CASSSWGQGGTEAFF
V: TRBV5-1
D: TRBD1
size: few
J: TRBJ1-1

DNA: TGCGCCAGCAGCTTGGCCCAGACTAGCGGGGGTGCAGATACGCAGTATTTT
CDR3: CASSLAQTSGGADTQYF
V: TRBV5-1
D: TRBD2
size: NA
J: TRBJ2-3

DNA: TGTGCCAGTAGGGGGTCGGGGGCCCTATATGGCTACACCTTC
CDR3: CASRGSGALYGYTF
V: TRBV19
D: NA
size: NA
J: TRBJ1-2

DNA: TGTGCTAGTCCCTACAGGACACCCTGCTATGGCTACACCTTC
CDR3: CASPYRTPCYGYTF
V: TRBV12-5
D: NA
size: few
J: TRBJ1-2

DNA: TGTGCCAGCAGTTCGGAGGGTGGCACTGAAGCTTTCTTT
CDR3: CASSSEGGTEAFF
V: TRBV6-6
D: NA
size: NA
J: TRBJ1-1

DNA: TGCGCCAGCAGCTTTAGACAGCTGAACACTGAAGCTTTCTTT
CDR3: CASSFRQLNTEAFF
V: TRBV5-1
D: NA
size: medium-sized
J: TRBJ1-1

DNA: TGCAGCGTTGAGCGCCCCGGTTGGGAGACCCAGTACTTC
CDR3: CSVERPGWETQYF
V: TRBV29-1
D: NA
size: NA
J: TRBJ2-5

DNA: TGTGCCAGCAGCCCGAGTGGTGAAAAACTGTTTTTT
CDR3: CASSPSGEKLFF
V: TRBV11-2
D: NA
size: NA
J: TRBJ1-4

DNA: TGTGCCACCCGGGACAGGGGGAACACCGGGGAGCTGTTTTTT
CDR3: CATRDRGNTGELFF
V: TRBV10-3
D: TRBD1
size: NA
J: TRBJ2-2

DNA: TGTGCCAGTAGTCCCGGGACAGGCTTCACAGATACGCAGTATTTT
CDR3: CASSPGTGFTDTQYF
V: TRBV19
D: TRBD1
size: few
J: TRBJ2-3

DNA: TGCGCCAGCAGCTTCCTAGGGACAGGTCGATCTGGGGCCAACGTCCTGACTTTC
CDR3: CASSFLGTGRSGANVLTF
V: TRBV5-1
D: TRBD1
size: NA
J: TRBJ2-6

DNA: TGTGCCAGCTCACCGGTGCCTAATGAGCAGTTCTTC
CDR3: CASSPVPNEQFF
V: TRBV18
D: NA
size: NA
J: TRBJ2-1

DNA: TGCGCCAGCAGCTTGGGACAGGGAGGAGAGACCCAGTACTTC
CDR3: CASSLGQGGETQYF
V: TRBV5-1
D: NA
size: NA
J: TRBJ2-5

DNA: TGTGCCAGCAGTGAAGGGACAGAGGGAAAACTGTTTTTT
CDR3: CASSEGTEGKLFF
V: TRBV6-5
D: TRBD1
size: NA
J: TRBJ1-4

DNA: TGTGCCAGCAGCTTAGATGGCGGGGGGCTCTCTGGGGCCAACGTCCTGACTTTC
CDR3: CASSLDGGGLSGANVLTF
V: TRBV11-2
D: TRBD2
size: NA
J: TRBJ2-6

DNA: TGTGCCAGCAGCACCGGGACAGCCCTCTATGGCTACACCTTC
CDR3: CASSTGTALYGYTF
V: TRBV9
D: TRBD1
size: NA
J: TRBJ1-2

DNA: TGTGCCAGCAATCCTACACACGGCGGGGATCAGCCCCAGCATTTT
CDR3: CASNPTHGGDQPQHF
V: TRBV28
D: NA
size: NA
J: TRBJ1-5

DNA: TGTGCCAGCAGTGGAGCGGGGGCCGGAGAGACCCAGTACTTC
CDR3: CASSGAGAGETQYF
V: TRBV2
D: TRBD2
size: NA
J: TRBJ2-5

DNA: TGTGCCAGCAGCTTAGGGGGGGCACGGTCAGATACGCAGTATTTT
CDR3: CASSLGGARSDTQYF
V: TRBV7-2
D: NA
size: once
J: TRBJ2-3

DNA: TGTGCCAGCATCAAGACAGGGGGATATTCACCCCTCCACTTT
CDR3: CASIKTGGYSPLHF
V: TRBV6-1
D: TRBD1
size: NA
J: TRBJ1-6